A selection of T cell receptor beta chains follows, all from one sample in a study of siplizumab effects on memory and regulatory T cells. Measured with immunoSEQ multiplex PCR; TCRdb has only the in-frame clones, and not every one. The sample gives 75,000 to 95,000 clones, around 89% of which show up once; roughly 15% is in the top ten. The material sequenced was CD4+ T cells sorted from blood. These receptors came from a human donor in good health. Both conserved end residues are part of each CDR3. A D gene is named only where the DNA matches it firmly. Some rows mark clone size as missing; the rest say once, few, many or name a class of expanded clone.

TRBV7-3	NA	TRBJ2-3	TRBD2	CASRAGSTDTQYF	TGTGCCAGCAGAGCGGGGAGCACAGATACGCAGTATTTT
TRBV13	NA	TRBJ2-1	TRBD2	CASSPPGGSGYNEQFF	TGTGCCAGCAGCCCTCCCGGTGGTAGCGGGTACAATGAGCAGTTCTTC
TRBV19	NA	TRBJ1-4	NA	CASTVGATNEKLFF	TGTGCCAGTACCGTGGGAGCAACTAATGAAAAACTGTTTTTT
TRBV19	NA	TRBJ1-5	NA	CASSIGDSNQPQHF	TGTGCCAGTAGTATAGGAGACAGCAATCAGCCCCAGCATTTT
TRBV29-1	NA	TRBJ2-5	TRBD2	CSVEGAGGETQYF	TGCAGCGTTGAAGGAGCGGGAGGCGAGACCCAGTACTTC
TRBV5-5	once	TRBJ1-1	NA	CASSWAVTMNTEAFF	TGTGCCAGCAGCTGGGCAGTCACGATGAACACTGAAGCTTTCTTT
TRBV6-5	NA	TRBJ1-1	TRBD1	CASSPQGASTEAFF	TGTGCCAGCAGTCCCCAGGGGGCTAGTACTGAAGCTTTCTTT
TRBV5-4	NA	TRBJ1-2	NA	CASSPGSGNYGYTF	TGTGCCAGCAGCCCGGGGTCAGGGAACTATGGCTACACCTTC
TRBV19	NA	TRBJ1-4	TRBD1	CASSNLRDRVEKLFF	TGTGCCAGTAGTAACCTCCGGGACAGGGTAGAAAAACTGTTTTTT
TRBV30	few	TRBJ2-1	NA	CAWVKGNEQFF	TGTGCCTGGGTAAAGGGGAATGAGCAGTTCTTC